A single sample gave rise to the 11 T cell receptor beta chains below, sequenced in a study of cytomegalovirus exposure and HLA in healthy donors. The PCR ran on 60 Vbeta and 13 Jbeta primers. Profiling relied on immunoSEQ multiplex PCR, and the TCRdb table lists in-frame clones only, not all of them. The sample records under 200,000 clones, about 80% being singletons. Source material: PBMCs. Every receptor here comes from a middle-aged woman in good health and CMV-seronegative.

The chain employs TRBV11-2 and TRBJ2-6, with 7 bases fitting TRBD1. CDR3 length equals 16 residues. Looked up from germline, CDR1 is SGHAT and CDR2 is FQNNGV. Unmatched junction bases numbered 13, after V lost 6 bases and J lost 8 bases. CDR3 protein: CASSVDRAELTNVLTF. The CDR3 DNA reads TGTGCCAGCAGTGTTGACAGGGCAGAATTGACCAACGTCCTGACTTTC.

The chain carries TRBV19 and TRBJ1-6, with TRBD1 identical over 9 bases. Losses at the gene ends were 8 bases for V and 9 bases for J; bases not matched to a gene: 17. Germline lookup yields CDR1 LNHDA and CDR2 SQIVND (reference sequence). This CDR3 comprises 17 residues. The CDR3 loop reads CASRKLATGGISSPLHF. CDR3 DNA sequence: TGTGCCAGTCGCAAATTGGCGACAGGGGGGATTAGTTCACCCCTCCACTTT.

This clone occurred a few times. The chain joins TRBV10-2 to TRBJ2-1; maybe TRBD2 (5 bases). In germline, CDR1 is WSHSY, CDR2 SAAADI. V was cut by 4 bases and J by 0 bases, with 7 bases left in between. CDR3 size: 14 residues. The CDR3 sequence: CASSGGSSYNEQFF. The CDR3 region has the DNA TGCGCCAGCAGTGGAGGGAGCTCCTACAATGAGCAGTTCTTC.

V is TRBV7-9 and J is TRBJ1-2; D possibly corresponds to TRBD1 (6 bases). Germline loops: CDR1 SEHNR, CDR2 FQNEAQ (reference sequence). The CDR3 length is 13 residues. V gave up 3 bases and J gave up 5 bases, with 10 bases separating them. The chain's CDR3 is CASSFTGQYGYTF. CDR3 nucleotide sequence: TGTGCCAGCAGCTTCACAGGGCAGTATGGCTACACCTTC.

The gene calls are TRBV28 and TRBJ2-2, with a weak D call TRBD2 (5 bases). Looked up from germline, CDR1 is MDHEN and CDR2 is SYDVKM. This CDR3 spans 14 amino acids. The V end was cut by 8 bases, the J end by 3 bases, with 13 bases between. CDR3 loop: CASSLLEDTGELFF. In nucleotides, the CDR3 is TGTGCCAGCTCCCTACTGGAGGACACCGGGGAGCTGTTTTTT.

This clone is a singleton in its sample. The chain carries TRBV18 and TRBJ2-3; a weak D match, TRBD1 (8 bases). The CDR3 is made up of 18 amino acids. V gave up 1 base and J gave up 1 base, with 18 bases separating them. Per germline, CDR1 KGHSH and CDR2 LQKENI. The CDR3: CASSPRISGTGRTDTQYF. In DNA, the CDR3 is TGTGCCAGCTCACCACGTATCAGCGGGACAGGACGCACAGATACGCAGTATTTT. The full variable domain, its missing parts supplied by reference TRBV18 and TRBJ2-3, is NAGVMQNPRHLVRRRGQEARLRCSPMKGHSHVYWYRQLPEEGLKFMVYLQKENIIDESGMPKERFSAEFPKEGPSILRIQQVVRGDSAAYFCASSPRISGTGRTDTQYFGPGTRLTVL.

The V gene is TRBV11-2, the J gene TRBJ2-5, with 9 bases that match TRBD1. CDR3 length: 14 residues. The trim removed 5 bases at V and 5 bases at J, leaving 6 bases unmatched. The V gene's germline CDR1 is SGHAT and CDR2 FQNNGV. The CDR3 protein is CASSEQGARETQYF. CDR3 sequence (DNA): TGTGCCAGCAGCGAACAGGGGGCTAGGGAGACCCAGTACTTC. The full variable domain, with the rest looked up from reference TRBV11-2 and TRBJ2-5, is EAGVAQSPRYKIIEKRQSVAFWCNPISGHATLYWYQQILGQGPKLLIQFQNNGVVDDSQLPKDRFSAERLKGVDSTLKIQPAKLEDSAVYLCASSEQGARETQYFGPGTRLLVL.

The CDR3 DNA reads TGTGCCAGCAGCTCGTCTCAGGGGCAGAGTTCACCCCTCCACTTT. Amino acid sequence: CASSSSQGQSSPLHF. This chain uses TRBV7-2 with TRBJ1-6; D might be TRBD1 (6 bases). The CDR3 contains 15 residues. CDR1 is SGHTA and CDR2 is FQGNSA in the germline V gene. Trimming took off 4 bases at V and 9 bases at J, with 16 bases between the two ends.

The J gene is TRBJ1-3, the V gene TRBV5-5, with D maybe TRBD1 (6 bases). The CDR3 is 16 residues long. Per germline, CDR1 SGHKS and CDR2 YYEKEE (reference sequence). Trimming removed 1 base from V and 1 base from J, with 12 bases in between. The CDR3 loop is CASSLYNRASGNTIYF. CDR3 bases: TGTGCCAGCAGCTTGTATAACAGGGCGTCTGGAAACACCATATATTTT.

The chain carries TRBV29-1 and TRBJ2-3, with D possibly matching TRBD2 (6 bases). CDR3 size: 13 residues. Germline V lookup: CDR1 SQVTM, CDR2 ANQGSEA. Trimming took off 4 bases at V and 8 bases at J, with 16 bases between the two ends. The CDR3, as DNA: TGCAGCGTTGCTCCTAGCGACTCAGCTACGCAGTATTTT. This sequence encodes CSVAPSDSATQYF.

The CDR3 bases are TGTGCCAGCAGTTACTCAGGCGGGAGTGTCTACGAGCAGTACTTC. This translates into CASSYSGGSVYEQYF. This chain connects TRBV6-5 to TRBJ2-7, with TRBD2 identical over 7 bases. With V trimmed by 0 bases and J by 3 bases, 5 bases remained unmatched. This CDR3 has 15 residues. The germline CDR1 and CDR2 sequences are MNHEY and SVGAGI.